One sample yielded the 6 T cell receptor beta chains listed below, sequenced in a study of early T cells in non-severe SARS-CoV-2 infection. TCRdb reprocessed the 5' RACE reads with MiXCR, giving one entry per CDR3 protein. The table shows approximately 49,000 distinct CDR3 sequences, with about 12% occurring only once. Specimen: whole blood. Receptor source: an adult who was a healthcare worker with PCR-confirmed SARS-CoV-2 infection or an uninfected control (not recorded which).

This clonotype was detected many times. In nucleotides, the CDR3 is TGTGCCAACGAGACCGGGAATGAGCAGTTCTTC. This codes for CANETGNEQFF. This chain links TRBV2 with TRBJ2-1; no firm D call. V was clipped by 10 bases and J by 7 bases, with 11 bases between them. Per germline, CDR1 SNHLY and CDR2 FYNNEI. The CDR3 runs to 11 residues.

The chain recombines TRBV7-9 with TRBJ2-7; 8 bases align to TRBD1. The CDR3 runs to 12 residues. The germline V gene encodes CDR1 SEHNR and CDR2 FQNEAQ (reference sequence). The V and J ends lost 8 bases and 9 bases, in that order; junction bases with no gene match: 9. The CDR3 loop reads CASAGQGSVQYF. For the CDR3, the DNA is TGTGCCAGCGCCGGACAGGGAAGCGTGCAGTACTTC.

The chain couples TRBV6-1 to TRBJ1-1; D remains ambiguous. Germline assignment: CDR1 MNHNS and CDR2 SASEGT. The CDR3 covers 13 residues. Trimming took 4 bases from V and 11 from J, leaving 17 bases between them. In DNA form, the CDR3 reads TGTGCCAGCAGTGTAGAGGGAGGTTTGGTCGCTTTCTTT. It codes for CASSVEGGLVAFF.

This clonotype was picked up many times. This sequence joins TRBV12-3 or TRBV12-4 and TRBJ2-3; no clear D. V was pared by 5 bases and J by 4 bases, with 7 bases between. The CDR3 is made up of 12 amino acids. DNA for the CDR3: TGTGCCAGCAGTCCCAGGCCAGATACGCAGTATTTT. As protein: CASSPRPDTQYF.

The sample holds a few counts of this clonotype. V and J are TRBV11-2 and TRBJ2-4; D ambiguous. Trimming shortened V by 2 bases and J by 9 bases, and 8 bases separated the two germline ends. Germline values: CDR1 SGHAT, CDR2 FQNNGV. CDR3 length: 12 residues. The CDR3 spells CASSLQHAIQYF. The CDR3 coding sequence is TGTGCCAGCAGCTTACAGCATGCCATTCAGTACTTC.

This clonotype was observed at least ten times. The chain is built from TRBV19 and TRBJ2-1, with TRBD2 identical over 14 bases. CDR1 and CDR2 from the germline V gene are LNHDA and SQIVND (reference sequence). The length of the CDR3 is 15 residues. V trimming: 4 bases; J trimming: 10 bases; junction bases outside the gene matches: 6. The CDR3, as DNA: TGTGCCAGTAGTAGCGGGACTAGCGGGAGAACCGAGCAGTTCTTC. Its translation: CASSSGTSGRTEQFF.